This is a list of T cell receptor beta chains from one sample in a study of OX40 agonist ivuxolimab in advanced cancers. TCRdb's table, derived via immunoSEQ multiplex PCR, lists solely in-frame clones and lacks some. The data show 71,000 or so clones, more than 85% seen once. The material was CD4+ or CD8+ T cells sorted from blood, obtained in a trial of the OX40 agonist ivuxolimab. The receptors shown here come from an adult with an advanced solid tumor such as melanoma, head and neck, liver or kidney cancer. Both conserved end residues are part of each CDR3. A D gene is named only where the DNA matches it firmly. Clone size is shown for a subset of rows, as once, few, many or a class of expanded clone.

size: -; D: -; V: TRBV10-3; J: TRBJ1-1; DNA: TGTGCCATCAGTGATCTGGAGAACACTGAAGCTTTCTTT; CDR3: CAISDLENTEAFF
size: -; D: TRBD2; V: TRBV7-7; J: TRBJ2-5; DNA: TGTGCTAGCAGCCAATTGACTAGCGGGGGCGAGACCCAGTACTTC; CDR3: CASSQLTSGGETQYF
size: -; D: TRBD1; V: TRBV11-3; J: TRBJ2-4; DNA: TGTGCCAGCAGCTTAGTCGGACAGGAGGACATTCAGTACTTC; CDR3: CASSLVGQEDIQYF
size: -; D: -; V: TRBV19; J: TRBJ1-3; DNA: TGTGCCAGTAGTGCCGTGGACTTTACTGGAAACACCATATATTTT; CDR3: CASSAVDFTGNTIYF
size: -; D: -; V: TRBV5-1; J: TRBJ2-5; DNA: TGCGCCAGCAGACTGGGAGGGGGCCGTGCAGAGACCCAGTACTTC; CDR3: CASRLGGGRAETQYF
size: once; D: TRBD2; V: TRBV7-2; J: TRBJ2-1; DNA: TGTGCCAGCAGCTTAGTAGGGACTAGCGGGTTAGGCTACAATGAGCAGTTCTTC; CDR3: CASSLVGTSGLGYNEQFF
size: -; D: -; V: TRBV27; J: TRBJ1-1; DNA: TGTGCCAGCAGAACCTACGCCACAGGTGGAGGAATCGAAGCTTTCTTT; CDR3: CASRTYATGGGIEAFF
size: -; D: TRBD1; V: TRBV19; J: TRBJ1-2; DNA: TGTGCCAGTAGTGTCCTCGGACAACAGGGGGCCGCCTATGGCTACACCTTC; CDR3: CASSVLGQQGAAYGYTF
size: -; D: -; V: TRBV5-4; J: TRBJ1-2; DNA: TGTGCCAGCAGCTACCGAACGCTACAGGACTATGGCTACACCTTC; CDR3: CASSYRTLQDYGYTF
size: few; D: TRBD1; V: TRBV6-5; J: TRBJ1-6; DNA: TGTGCCAGCAGTTTGGGACAGGGGGTAGGGTCACCCCTCCACTTT; CDR3: CASSLGQGVGSPLHF
size: -; D: -; V: TRBV4-1; J: TRBJ2-1; DNA: TGCGCCAGCAGCCAGTCCCCACGCCTAAATGAGCAGTTCTTC; CDR3: CASSQSPRLNEQFF
size: -; D: -; V: TRBV5-4; J: TRBJ2-1; DNA: TGTGCCAGCAACCCCGAGCACGGGGCGGGAGAGCAGTTCTTC; CDR3: CASNPEHGAGEQFF
size: -; D: -; V: TRBV6-5; J: TRBJ1-2; DNA: TGTGCCAGCAGTCCCCTGATAGATCATGGCTACACCTTC; CDR3: CASSPLIDHGYTF
size: -; D: TRBD2; V: TRBV7-2; J: TRBJ2-4; DNA: TGTGCCAGCAGCTTGGAACTAGCGGGGGGGCGAAACATTCAGTACTTC; CDR3: CASSLELAGGRNIQYF
size: -; D: -; V: TRBV6-5; J: TRBJ2-7; DNA: TGTGCCAGCAGTAGATCAGGGACCGCCTCCTACGAGCAGTACTTC; CDR3: CASSRSGTASYEQYF
size: -; D: -; V: TRBV5-1; J: TRBJ2-7; DNA: TGCGCCAGCAGCTTGGCGGGCGGGCTCTACGAGCAGTACTTC; CDR3: CASSLAGGLYEQYF
size: -; D: -; V: TRBV28; J: TRBJ1-6; DNA: TGTGCCAGCAGAGACTTCAGCTCACCCCTCCACTTT; CDR3: CASRDFSSPLHF
size: -; D: TRBD2; V: TRBV5-1; J: TRBJ2-5; DNA: TGCGCCAGCAGCGGAACTAGCGGGGGGCCAGGGGGGACCCAGTACTTC; CDR3: CASSGTSGGPGGTQYF
size: -; D: TRBD1; V: TRBV18; J: TRBJ1-5; DNA: TGTGCCAGCTCACCTTACAGGGGAGAGCAGCCCCAGCATTTT; CDR3: CASSPYRGEQPQHF
size: -; D: TRBD2; V: TRBV6-6; J: TRBJ2-5; DNA: TGTGCCAGCAGATTTAGCGGGGCCCAAGAGACCCAGTACTTC; CDR3: CASRFSGAQETQYF
size: -; D: -; V: TRBV11-3; J: TRBJ1-2; DNA: TGTGCCAGCAGCTTAGAAATGGGCAGGAACAACTATGGCTACACCTTC; CDR3: CASSLEMGRNNYGYTF
size: -; D: -; V: TRBV5-6; J: TRBJ2-7; DNA: TGTGCCAGCAGCTTTTTCGGGGGTATAACCTACGAGCAGTACTTC; CDR3: CASSFFGGITYEQYF
size: -; D: TRBD1; V: TRBV7-2; J: TRBJ1-2; DNA: TGTGCCAGCAGCTATAACGACAGGGGCGGCTACACCTTC; CDR3: CASSYNDRGGYTF
size: -; D: -; V: TRBV11-3; J: TRBJ1-1; DNA: TGTGCCAGCAGCTTAGGAGGGCGTGGCACTGAAGCTTTCTTT; CDR3: CASSLGGRGTEAFF
size: -; D: TRBD2; V: TRBV10-3; J: TRBJ2-1; DNA: TGTGCCAGCGGGACTAGCGGGGACAATGAGCAGTTCTTC; CDR3: CASGTSGDNEQFF
size: -; D: TRBD1; V: TRBV19; J: TRBJ2-2; DNA: TGTGCCAGTAGTCTCCCTGGGACAGGGGCGAACGGGGAGCTGTTTTTT; CDR3: CASSLPGTGANGELFF
size: -; D: -; V: TRBV11-3; J: TRBJ2-3; DNA: TGTGCCAGCAGCCCCCGGGGGTCGAGAGAGACAGATACGCAGTATTTT; CDR3: CASSPRGSRETDTQYF
size: -; D: TRBD2; V: TRBV7-9; J: TRBJ2-1; DNA: TGTGCCAGCAGCTCCAACCCGGGACTAACAAATGAGCAGTTCTTC; CDR3: CASSSNPGLTNEQFF
size: -; D: -; V: TRBV27; J: TRBJ1-4; DNA: TGTGCCAGCAGGGCAACCTGGGACATCCCAGGGGATGAAAAACTGTTTTTT; CDR3: CASRATWDIPGDEKLFF
size: -; D: -; V: TRBV6-1; J: TRBJ2-1; DNA: TGTGCCAGCACCCGTCCAGGGGCTGAGGATGAGCAGTTCTTC; CDR3: CASTRPGAEDEQFF
size: -; D: TRBD2; V: TRBV5-1; J: TRBJ2-7; DNA: TGCGCCAGCAGCTTTCAAGGTTTGGCGGGAGGCCTCTCCTACGAGCAGTACTTC; CDR3: CASSFQGLAGGLSYEQYF
size: -; D: TRBD1; V: TRBV7-9; J: TRBJ1-4; DNA: TGTGCCAGCAGCTTGGGACAGGGGCATGAAAAACTGTTTTTT; CDR3: CASSLGQGHEKLFF
size: -; D: TRBD2; V: TRBV27; J: TRBJ2-7; DNA: TGTGCCAGCAGTCGGACTAGCGCGACCTACGAGCAGTACTTC; CDR3: CASSRTSATYEQYF
size: -; D: -; V: TRBV9; J: TRBJ2-3; DNA: TGTGCCAGCAGCGTAGTTGGAGGCGGGGGCACAGATACGCAGTATTTT; CDR3: CASSVVGGGGTDTQYF
size: -; D: TRBD1; V: TRBV14; J: TRBJ1-1; DNA: TGTGCCAGCAGCCTAGCGGGACAGGGGGGCACTGAAGCTTTCTTT; CDR3: CASSLAGQGGTEAFF
size: -; D: TRBD2; V: TRBV7-6; J: TRBJ2-3; DNA: TGTGCCAGCAGCGAAACGACTAGCAAGTACGATACGCAGTATTTT; CDR3: CASSETTSKYDTQYF
size: -; D: -; V: TRBV11-3; J: TRBJ2-1; DNA: TGTGCCAGCAGCTTAGTGGGTGGGAGTAGTTATGAGCAGTTCTTC; CDR3: CASSLVGGSSYEQFF
size: -; D: TRBD2; V: TRBV28; J: TRBJ2-7; DNA: TGTGCCAGCAGTTTACTTGTAGCGGGAGCAGGCGAGCAGTACTTC; CDR3: CASSLLVAGAGEQYF
size: once; D: -; V: TRBV9; J: TRBJ2-7; DNA: TGTGCCAGCAGCCTACGATCGGGCTACGAGCAGTACTTC; CDR3: CASSLRSGYEQYF
size: -; D: -; V: TRBV7-6; J: TRBJ2-2; DNA: TGTGCCAGTCGCCCCGGTGGGGGCTGGAACACCGGGGAGCTGTTTTTT; CDR3: CASRPGGGWNTGELFF
size: -; D: TRBD1; V: TRBV27; J: TRBJ2-1; DNA: TGTGCCAGCAGTCCGGCGGCAGGGGGTCTTCACAATGAGCAGTTCTTC; CDR3: CASSPAAGGLHNEQFF
size: -; D: -; V: TRBV10-3; J: TRBJ2-5; DNA: TGTGCCGTCAGTGAGGCCCGGGAGCCGGGGACCCAGTACTTC; CDR3: CAVSEAREPGTQYF
size: -; D: TRBD2; V: TRBV9; J: TRBJ2-1; DNA: TGTGCCAGCAGCGGACTAGCGGGATGGGGGAATGAGCAGTTCTTC; CDR3: CASSGLAGWGNEQFF
size: -; D: TRBD1; V: TRBV4-2; J: TRBJ1-1; DNA: TGTGCCAGCAGCCAAGTTGGGTCAGGGGGCTTGGGTGAAGCTTTCTTT; CDR3: CASSQVGSGGLGEAFF
size: few; D: TRBD1; V: TRBV18; J: TRBJ1-1; DNA: TGTGCCAGCTCACGCGGACAGGGTCCTGAAGCTTTCTTT; CDR3: CASSRGQGPEAFF